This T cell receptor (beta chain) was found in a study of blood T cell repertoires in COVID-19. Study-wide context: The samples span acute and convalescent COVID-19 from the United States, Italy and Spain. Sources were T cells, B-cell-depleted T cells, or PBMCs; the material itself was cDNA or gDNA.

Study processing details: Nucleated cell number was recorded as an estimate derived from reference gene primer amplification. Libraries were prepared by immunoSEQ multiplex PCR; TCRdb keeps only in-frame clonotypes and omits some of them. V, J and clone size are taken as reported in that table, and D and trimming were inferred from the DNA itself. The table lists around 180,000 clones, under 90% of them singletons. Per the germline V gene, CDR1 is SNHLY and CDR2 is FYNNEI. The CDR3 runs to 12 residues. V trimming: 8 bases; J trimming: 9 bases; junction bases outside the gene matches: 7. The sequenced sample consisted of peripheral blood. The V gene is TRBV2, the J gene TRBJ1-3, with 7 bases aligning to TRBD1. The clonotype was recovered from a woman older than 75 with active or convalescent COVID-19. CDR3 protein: CASGREGATIYF. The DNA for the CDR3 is TGTGCCAGCGGTCGTGAGGGGGCCACCATATATTTT.